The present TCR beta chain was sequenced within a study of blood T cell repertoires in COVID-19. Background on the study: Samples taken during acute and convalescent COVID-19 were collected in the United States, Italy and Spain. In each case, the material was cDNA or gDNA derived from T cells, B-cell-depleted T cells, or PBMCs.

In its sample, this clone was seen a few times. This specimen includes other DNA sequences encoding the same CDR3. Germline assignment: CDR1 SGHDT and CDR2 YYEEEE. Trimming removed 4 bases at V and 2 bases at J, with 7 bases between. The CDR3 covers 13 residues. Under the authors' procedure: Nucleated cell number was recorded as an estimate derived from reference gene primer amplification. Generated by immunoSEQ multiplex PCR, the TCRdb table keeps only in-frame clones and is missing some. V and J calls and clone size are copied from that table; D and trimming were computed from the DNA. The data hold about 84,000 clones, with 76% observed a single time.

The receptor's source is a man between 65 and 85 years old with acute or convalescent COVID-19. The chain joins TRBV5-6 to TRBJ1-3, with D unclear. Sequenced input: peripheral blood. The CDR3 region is CASSPPAGNTIYF. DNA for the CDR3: TGTGCCAGCAGCCCCCCGGCTGGAAACACCATATATTTT.